Following are 17 T cell receptor beta chains from one sample sequenced in a study of vaccination effects on CD4 cells after COVID-19. Their antigens are not known. Upon completion of approximately ten days in culture, CD4+ T cells were isolated. Here immunoSEQ multiplex PCR was the method, and the copy in TCRdb shows in-frame clones only, minus some. The sample holds approximately 37,000 clones, roughly 74% seen once. Here the sequenced sample was CD4+ T cells from PBMCs cultured without peptide, taken before COVID-19 vaccination. The receptors derive from a human donor who received a COVID-19 vaccine.

The chain is built from TRBV30 and TRBJ2-7; no definite D call. The length of the CDR3 is 12 residues. CDR1 GTSNPN and CDR2 SVGIG come from the germline V gene (reference sequence). Trimming shortened V by 3 bases and J by 6 bases, and 12 bases separated the two germline ends. The CDR3 DNA reads as TGTGCCTGGAGCGCAAGCTTGGTCGAGCAGTACTTC. The encoded protein is CAWSASLVEQYF.

The chain couples TRBV6-1 to TRBJ1-2; 7 positions match TRBD1. Germline assignment: CDR1 MNHNS and CDR2 SASEGT. There are 16 residues in the CDR3. Losses at the gene ends were 4 bases for V and 5 bases for J; bases not matched to a gene: 13. CDR3 amino acids: CASSGGTAPVRYGYTF. Written as DNA, the CDR3 is TGTGCCAGCAGTGGGGGGACAGCTCCAGTTAGGTATGGCTACACCTTC.

This clone was counted between two and nine times. CDR3 residues: CASSPWQSAGTEAFF. CDR3 coding DNA: TGTGCCAGCAGCCCCTGGCAATCCGCGGGCACTGAAGCTTTCTTT. The chain is built from TRBV5-5 and TRBJ1-1; no firm D call. CDR3 length: 15 residues. In germline, CDR1 is SGHKS, CDR2 YYEKEE (reference sequence). Trimming removed 4 bases from V and 4 bases from J, with 17 bases in between.

The CDR3: CASSAGEGNIQYF. The CDR3 DNA reads TGTGCCAGCAGCGCGGGGGAGGGAAACATTCAGTACTTC. J is TRBJ2-4 and V is TRBV9; TRBD2 matches 7 bases. J lost 6 bases, V lost 3 bases, and 3 bases had no gene match. Germline V gene sequence: CDR1 SGDLS, CDR2 YYNGEE. The CDR3 is made up of 13 amino acids.

The rearrangement links TRBV20-1 to TRBJ2-1, with a weak D call TRBD1 (5 bases). V was pared by 3 bases and J by 0 bases, with 18 bases between. Germline V gene lookup returns CDR1 DFQATT and CDR2 SNEGSKA (reference sequence). The CDR3 is 17 residues long. The CDR3 region has the DNA TGCAGTGCTAGTCACCTCAGGGCCGGACCCTCCTACAATGAGCAGTTCTTC. This gives the protein CSASHLRAGPSYNEQFF.

The chain combines TRBV25-1 with TRBJ2-1, with 11 bases identical to TRBD2. V trimming: 3 bases; J trimming: 7 bases; junction bases outside the gene matches: 11. In germline, CDR1 is MGHDK, CDR2 SYGVNS. The CDR3 spans 17 residues. The CDR3 region is CASSDLSSGGPGNEQFF. The CDR3 DNA follows: TGTGCCAGCAGTGATCTATCTAGCGGGGGGCCGGGTAATGAGCAGTTCTTC.

The rearrangement links TRBV28 to TRBJ1-2, with 9 positions matching TRBD1. With 7 bases clipped from V and 4 bases from J, the junction kept 10 bases outside the gene matches. From germline, CDR1 is MDHEN and CDR2 SYDVKM. The CDR3 covers 15 residues. CDR3 in DNA: TGTGCCAGCAATTTCCGGGACAGGGATCTCTATGGCTACACCTTC. Protein: CASNFRDRDLYGYTF.

J is TRBJ1-2 and V is TRBV2; TRBD1 aligns across 9 bases. Germline V gives CDR1 SNHLY, CDR2 FYNNEI. After removal of 7 bases from V and 6 bases from J, the junction contained 6 bases not matched to a gene. This CDR3 region has 13 residues. In nucleotides, the CDR3 is TGTGCCAGCAAGTCCTGGACAGGGGATGGCTACACCTTC. This translates into CASKSWTGDGYTF.

The J gene is TRBJ1-5, the V gene TRBV5-4; TRBD1 might be the D (5 bases). V was cut by 1 base and J by 2 bases, with 10 bases left in between. The CDR3 runs to 15 residues. Germline V gene sequence: CDR1 SGHNT, CDR2 YYREEE (reference sequence). Written as DNA, the CDR3 is TGTGCCAGCAGCTTGTGGCAGGGAGGCAATCAGCCCCAGCATTTT. Protein sequence: CASSLWQGGNQPQHF. The variable domain in full, completed from reference TRBV5-4 and TRBJ1-5, reads ETGVTQSPTHLIKTRGQQVTLRCSSQSGHNTVSWYQQALGQGPQFIFQYYREEENGRGNFPPRFSGLQFPNYSSELNVNALELDDSALYLCASSLWQGGNQPQHFGDGTRLSIL.

This chain links TRBV6-2 or TRBV6-3 with TRBJ2-2, with D unresolved. The CDR3 is made up of 14 amino acids. Germline assignment: CDR1 MNHEY and CDR2 SVGEGT. Trimming pared 3 bases from V and 3 bases from J, leaving 8 bases between. The CDR3: CASSYAYDTGELFF. The CDR3 nucleotides read TGTGCCAGCAGTTATGCGTACGACACCGGGGAGCTGTTTTTT.

There are a few counts of this clone. The gene calls are TRBV5-1 and TRBJ2-7; TRBD2 aligns across 11 bases. This CDR3 is built from 15 residues. The germline V gene has CDR1 SGHRS and CDR2 YFSETQ. V was clipped by 4 bases and J by 7 bases; unmatched bases: 10. CDR3 DNA: TGCGCCAGCAGCCTTTTAGCGGGGGGGACCCCGGAGCAGTACTTC. Protein: CASSLLAGGTPEQYF.

The chain has TRBV7-6 and TRBJ2-7; no definite D call. CDR3 length: 13 residues. V lost 5 bases to trimming and J lost 5 bases, with 13 bases between them. CDR1 and CDR2 from the germline V gene are SGHVS and FNYEAQ. The CDR3 loop reads CASSRREKDEQYF. CDR3 sequence (DNA): TGTGCCAGCAGCCGCAGAGAAAAAGACGAGCAGTACTTC.

The chain links TRBV5-4 to TRBJ2-1; TRBD2 aligns across 10 bases. The V gene end was trimmed by 5 bases and the J gene end by 7 bases; junction bases not matched to a gene: 9. The CDR3 length is 15 residues. Germline CDR1 is SGHNT and CDR2 is YYREEE (reference sequence). The CDR3 sequence: CASSRGGTSENEQFF. CDR3 coding DNA: TGTGCCAGCAGTCGGGGCGGGACTAGCGAGAATGAGCAGTTCTTC. The variable domain in full, with the rest retrieved from reference TRBV5-4 and TRBJ2-1, is ETGVTQSPTHLIKTRGQQVTLRCSSQSGHNTVSWYQQALGQGPQFIFQYYREEENGRGNFPPRFSGLQFPNYSSELNVNALELDDSALYLCASSRGGTSENEQFFGPGTRLTVL.

The chain has TRBV7-9 and TRBJ2-2; D is unclear. Germline loops: CDR1 SEHNR, CDR2 FQNEAQ (reference sequence). With 3 bases removed from V and 5 bases from J, the gap between germline ends came to 13 bases. This CDR3 comprises 15 residues. The CDR3 coding sequence is TGTGCCAGCAGCTTGATCTTAGTAGCAACCGGGGAGCTGTTTTTT. Encoded protein: CASSLILVATGELFF.

V is TRBV28 and J is TRBJ1-2; TRBD1 matches at 9 bases. The CDR3 loop spans 15 amino acids. With 6 bases clipped from V and 2 bases from J, the junction kept 7 bases outside the gene matches. Germline lookup yields CDR1 MDHEN and CDR2 SYDVKM. As DNA, the CDR3 is TGTGCCAGCAGATCGGGGACAGGGAGAAACTATGGCTACACCTTC. It yields the protein CASRSGTGRNYGYTF.

V usage is TRBV5-1 and J usage is TRBJ1-3; no clear D gene. CDR1 is SGHRS, CDR2 YFSETQ, per germline. This CDR3 is 13 amino acids long. V was shortened by 5 bases and J by 0 bases, with 6 bases between the two germline ends. CDR3 sequence reads: CASRISSGNTIYF. CDR3 in DNA: TGCGCCAGCAGAATTAGCTCTGGAAACACCATATATTTT.

The chain employs TRBV6-2 or TRBV6-3 and TRBJ1-4; 9 bases are a match to TRBD1. The junction had 1 base not matched to a gene; V was cut back by 2 bases and J by 6 bases. Germline values: CDR1 MNHEY, CDR2 SVGEGT. The CDR3 is 14 residues long. Here the CDR3 reads CASSYGQGYEKLFF. In nucleotides, the CDR3 is TGTGCCAGCAGTTACGGACAGGGGTATGAAAAACTGTTTTTT.